The source of this T cell receptor beta chain is a study of cytomegalovirus exposure and HLA in healthy donors. Use of 60 Vbeta and 13 Jbeta primers characterized the PCR. Measured with immunoSEQ multiplex PCR; TCRdb has only the in-frame clones, and not every one. The sample yields roughly 180,000 clones, about 68% seen once. CDR3 length equals 16 residues. Germline lookup yields CDR1 MDHEN and CDR2 SYDVKM. Trimming removed 2 bases at V and 7 bases at J, with 18 bases between. The chain carries TRBV28 and TRBJ1-5; no clear D gene. The receptor was isolated from a female donor in good health and CMV-seronegative. The sample consisted of PBMCs. The CDR3 loop is CASSLTPYGVGQPQHF. The DNA for the CDR3 is TGTGCCAGCAGTTTAACCCCCTACGGGGTAGGGCAGCCCCAGCATTTT.